This T cell receptor (beta chain) stems from a study of Ad26.COV2.S vaccination and SARS-CoV-2 variants. Treatment described: over 15 received Ad26.COV2.S at low or high dose, single or two shots; about 5 received placebo; per-sample allocation not given. The samples date from day 63 after the first vaccine or placebo injection. Germline-derived CDR1 and CDR2 are SGHNT and YENEEA. Deletions cut 1 base from V and 4 bases from J, with 10 bases between. The CDR3 loop spans 14 amino acids. Clones were read by immunoSEQ multiplex PCR, and TCRdb kept only the in-frame ones, dropping some. The table records 380,000 or so clones, about 87% of them present only once.

The chain links TRBV11-3 to TRBJ2-5, with unresolved D. This specimen was peripheral blood, taken in a trial of Ad26.COV2.S vaccine versus placebo. The sequence came from a person aged 18 to 65 who received the Ad26.COV2.S COVID-19 vaccine or a placebo. Here the CDR3 reads CASSLGKPGETQYF. CDR3 nucleotide sequence: TGTGCCAGCAGCTTAGGAAAACCGGGAGAGACCCAGTACTTC.